A single sample is the source of the 8 T cell receptor beta chains below, sequenced in a study of T cell repertoires in cytomegalovirus infection. One entry per CDR3 protein, called by TCRdb with MiXCR from the reads. Of roughly 320,000 distinct CDR3 sequences listed, 9% to 9.5% are singletons. Sequencing was performed on PBMCs. The receptors shown here come from a human donor in good health (CMV status not recorded). Some clones in this sample may be carry-over from other donors' samples.

There are a few counts of this clonotype. The genes are TRBV4-2 and TRBJ2-3, with D hard to call. The V end was cut by 2 bases, the J end by 0 bases, with 12 bases between. Germline V gene lookup returns CDR1 LGHNA and CDR2 YNFKEQ. The length of the CDR3 is 16 residues. The CDR3 is CASSQQQRSSTDTQYF. CDR3 in DNA: TGTGCCAGCAGCCAACAGCAACGGTCTAGCACAGATACGCAGTATTTT.

The V call is TRBV7-6, the J call TRBJ1-4, with 7 bases lining up with TRBD1. Per germline, CDR1 SGHVS and CDR2 FNYEAQ. The CDR3 contains 17 residues. The junction had 11 bases not matched to a gene; V was cut back by 4 bases and J by 3 bases. The CDR3 nucleotides are TGTGCCAGCAGCTCGAGGCCGCGGGGACAGTCTAATGAAAAACTGTTTTTT. Translated: CASSSRPRGQSNEKLFF. Full variable domain (rest looked up from reference TRBV7-6 and TRBJ1-4): GAGVSQSPRYKVTKRGQDVALRCDPISGHVSLYWYRQALGQGPEFLTYFNYEAQQDKSGLPNDRFSAERPEGSISTLTIQRTEQRDSAMYRCASSSRPRGQSNEKLFFGSGTQLSVL.

This clonotype was picked up many times. The V call is TRBV7-6, the J call TRBJ2-5; D is undetermined. The CDR3 consists of 15 residues. CDR1 and CDR2 from the germline V gene are SGHVS and FNYEAQ. V was trimmed by 4 bases and J by 2 bases, leaving 14 bases between them. The CDR3 spells CASSSNTVTQETQYF. The CDR3 coding sequence is TGTGCCAGCAGCTCCAACACCGTGACACAAGAGACCCAGTACTTC.

This clonotype was picked up many times. The rearrangement links TRBV20-1 to TRBJ1-2, with D possibly TRBD1 on 6 matching bases. V was cut by 1 base and J by 4 bases, with 16 bases left in between. Germline V gene sequence: CDR1 DFQATT, CDR2 SNEGSKA (reference sequence). The CDR3 runs 15 residues. The CDR3 bases are TGCAGTGCTAGAGTGGGGGGACAAGGATCCTATGGCTACACCTTC. Protein sequence: CSARVGGQGSYGYTF.

V is TRBV12-3 or TRBV12-4 and J is TRBJ2-5; D is unresolved. This CDR3 is built from 13 residues. Trimming left V 3 bases short and J 3 bases short, with 8 bases between. The CDR3 loop reads CASSFRVEETQYF. For the CDR3, the DNA is TGTGCCAGCAGTTTCCGAGTAGAAGAGACCCAGTACTTC.

This clonotype was observed many times. CDR3 in amino acids: CASSLGPGRGYTGELFF. The CDR3 DNA reads TGTGCCAGCAGCTTAGGACCAGGCCGGGGATACACCGGGGAGCTGTTTTTT. The rearrangement uses TRBV5-6 and TRBJ2-2; D is possibly TRBD2 (5 bases). The ends were cut back, 2 bases at V and 3 bases at J, with 17 bases in the middle. The CDR3 covers 17 residues. From germline, CDR1 is SGHDT and CDR2 YYEEEE. The whole variable domain, filled in from reference TRBV5-6 and TRBJ2-2, reads DAGVTQSPTHLIKTRGQQVTLRCSPKSGHDTVSWYQQALGQGPQFIFQYYEEEERQRGNFPDRFSGHQFPNYSSELNVNALLLGDSALYLCASSLGPGRGYTGELFFGEGSRLTVL.

A word on this clonotype: An end of the junction does not agree with germline; a read error may underlie this. This chain uses TRBV20-1 with TRBJ2-3; 8 bases align to TRBD2. CDR3 length: 17 amino acids. CDR1 and CDR2 (germline): DFQATT, SNEGSKA (reference sequence). CDR3 region: CSARAISGGASIDTQYF. The CDR3 DNA reads as TGCAGTGCTAGAGCTATATCCGGGGGGGCTAGCATAGATACGCAGTATTTT.

This clonotype was recorded at least ten times. The chain carries TRBV5-5 and TRBJ1-1; D perhaps matches TRBD1 (5 bases). CDR3 length: 15 residues. Germline CDR1 reads SGHKS; CDR2 reads YYEKEE (reference sequence). V lost 4 bases, J lost 0 bases, and 13 bases lay in between. CDR3 region: CASSPGRPLNTEAFF. CDR3 nucleotide sequence: TGTGCCAGCAGCCCGGGACGGCCATTGAACACTGAAGCTTTCTTT.